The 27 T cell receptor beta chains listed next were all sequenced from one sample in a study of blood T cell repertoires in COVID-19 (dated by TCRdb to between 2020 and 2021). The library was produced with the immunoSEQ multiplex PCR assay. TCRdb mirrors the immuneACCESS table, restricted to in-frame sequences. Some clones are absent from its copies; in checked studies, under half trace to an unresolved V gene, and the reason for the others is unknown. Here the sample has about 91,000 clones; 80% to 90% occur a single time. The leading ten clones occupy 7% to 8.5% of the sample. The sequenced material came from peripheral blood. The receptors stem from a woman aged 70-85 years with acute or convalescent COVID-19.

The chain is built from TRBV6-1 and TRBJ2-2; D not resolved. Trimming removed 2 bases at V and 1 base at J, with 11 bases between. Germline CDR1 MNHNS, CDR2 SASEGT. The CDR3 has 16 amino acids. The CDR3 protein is CASSEFVTKNTGELFF. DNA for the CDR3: TGTGCCAGCAGTGAATTTGTGACAAAGAACACCGGGGAGCTGTTTTTT.

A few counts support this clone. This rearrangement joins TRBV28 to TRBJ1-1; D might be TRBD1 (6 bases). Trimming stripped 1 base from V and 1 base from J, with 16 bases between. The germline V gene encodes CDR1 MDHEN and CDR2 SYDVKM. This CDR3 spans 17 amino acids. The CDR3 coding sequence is TGTGCCAGCAGTTTATTGGCCCAAACAGGGTCGAACACTGAAGCTTTCTTT. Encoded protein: CASSLLAQTGSNTEAFF.

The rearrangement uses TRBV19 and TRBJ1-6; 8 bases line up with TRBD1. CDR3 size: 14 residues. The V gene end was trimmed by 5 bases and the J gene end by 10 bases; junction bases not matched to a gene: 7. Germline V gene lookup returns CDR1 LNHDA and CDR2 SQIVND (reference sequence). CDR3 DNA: TGTGCCAGTAGTCCGACAGGGGTTAACTCACCCCTCCACTTT. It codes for CASSPTGVNSPLHF.

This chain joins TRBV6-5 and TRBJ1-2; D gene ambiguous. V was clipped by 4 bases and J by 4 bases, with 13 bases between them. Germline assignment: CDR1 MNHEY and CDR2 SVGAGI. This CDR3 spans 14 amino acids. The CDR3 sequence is CASSLEASGYGYTF. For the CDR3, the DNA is TGTGCCAGCAGTTTAGAGGCGTCGGGCTATGGCTACACCTTC.

In nucleotides, the CDR3 is TGTGCCAGCAGCTTTGATTGGACAAATAATTCACCCCTCCACTTT. Translated, it gives CASSFDWTNNSPLHF. This rearrangement joins TRBV7-2 to TRBJ1-6, with D perhaps TRBD1 (5 bases). The CDR3 is made up of 15 amino acids. Trimming stripped 3 bases from V and 5 bases from J, with 11 bases between. Germline CDR1 and CDR2: SGHTA and FQGNSA.

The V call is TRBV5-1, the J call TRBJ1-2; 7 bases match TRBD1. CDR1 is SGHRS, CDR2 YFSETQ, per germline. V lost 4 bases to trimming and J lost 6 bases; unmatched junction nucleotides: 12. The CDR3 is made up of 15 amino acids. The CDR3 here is CASSKGQPDRHGYTF. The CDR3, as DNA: TGCGCCAGCAGCAAGGGACAGCCAGATCGGCATGGCTACACCTTC.

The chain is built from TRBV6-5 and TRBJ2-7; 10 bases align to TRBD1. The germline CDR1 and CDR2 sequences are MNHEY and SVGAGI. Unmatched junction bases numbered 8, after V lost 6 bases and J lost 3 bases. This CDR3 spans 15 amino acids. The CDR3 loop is CASRERQGAFYEQYF. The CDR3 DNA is TGTGCCAGCAGAGAGAGACAGGGGGCTTTCTACGAGCAGTACTTC.

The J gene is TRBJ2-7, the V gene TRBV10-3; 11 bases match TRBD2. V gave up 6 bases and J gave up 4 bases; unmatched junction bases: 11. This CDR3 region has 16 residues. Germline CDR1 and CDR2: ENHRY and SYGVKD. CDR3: CAIRGVAGGPAYEQYF. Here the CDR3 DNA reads TGTGCCATCAGAGGGGTAGCGGGAGGGCCGGCTTACGAGCAGTACTTC.

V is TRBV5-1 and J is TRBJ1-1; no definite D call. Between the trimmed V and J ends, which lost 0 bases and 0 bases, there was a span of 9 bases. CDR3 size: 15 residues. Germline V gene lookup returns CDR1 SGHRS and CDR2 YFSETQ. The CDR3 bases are TGCGCCAGCAGCTTGGGCCCGGGGTTGAACACTGAAGCTTTCTTT. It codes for CASSLGPGLNTEAFF.

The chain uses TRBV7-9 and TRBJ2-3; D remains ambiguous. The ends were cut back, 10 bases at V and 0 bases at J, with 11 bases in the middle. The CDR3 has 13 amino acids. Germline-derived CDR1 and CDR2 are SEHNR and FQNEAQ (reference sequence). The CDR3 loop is CATRQTSTDTQYF. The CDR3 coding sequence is TGTGCCACAAGGCAGACAAGCACAGATACGCAGTATTTT.

The CDR3 nucleotides read TGTGCCGGGGGACAGCCAGCCAGGGAGCTGTTTTTT. Protein: CAGGQPARELFF. V is TRBV28 and J is TRBJ2-2; 7 bases are shared with TRBD1. Germline values: CDR1 MDHEN, CDR2 SYDVKM. Trimming removed 11 bases from V and 9 bases from J; junction bases left unmatched: 9. The CDR3 runs to 12 residues.

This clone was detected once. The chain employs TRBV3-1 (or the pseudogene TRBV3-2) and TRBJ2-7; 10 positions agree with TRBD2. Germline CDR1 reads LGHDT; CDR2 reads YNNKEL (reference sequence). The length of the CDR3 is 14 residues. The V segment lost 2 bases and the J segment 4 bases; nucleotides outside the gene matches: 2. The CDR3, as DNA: TGTGCCAGCAGCCAAACGACTAGCGGGTACGAGCAGTACTTC. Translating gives CASSQTTSGYEQYF.

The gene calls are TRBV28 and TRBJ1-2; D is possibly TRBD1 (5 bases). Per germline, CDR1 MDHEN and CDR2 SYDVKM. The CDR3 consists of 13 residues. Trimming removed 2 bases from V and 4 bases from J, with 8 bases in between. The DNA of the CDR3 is TGTGCCAGCAGTTTAAGGGGAAGCTATGGCTACACCTTC. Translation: CASSLRGSYGYTF.

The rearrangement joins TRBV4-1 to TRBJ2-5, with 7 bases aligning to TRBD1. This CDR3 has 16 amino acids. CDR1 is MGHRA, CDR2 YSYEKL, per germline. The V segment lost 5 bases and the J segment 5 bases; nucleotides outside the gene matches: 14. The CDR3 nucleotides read TGCGCCAGCAGCACAGGTCAGAGGGGGCCGAGGGAGACCCAGTACTTC. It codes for CASSTGQRGPRETQYF.

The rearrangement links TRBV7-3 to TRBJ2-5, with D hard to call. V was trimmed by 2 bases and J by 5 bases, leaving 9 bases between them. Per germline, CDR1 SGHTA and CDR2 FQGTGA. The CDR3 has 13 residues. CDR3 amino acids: CASSLQDRETQYF. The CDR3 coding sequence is TGTGCCAGCAGCTTACAGGATAGGGAGACCCAGTACTTC. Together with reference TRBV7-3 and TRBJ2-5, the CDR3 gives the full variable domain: GAGVSQTPSNKVTEKGKYVELRCDPISGHTALYWYRQSLGQGPEFLIYFQGTGAADDSGLPNDRFFAVRPEGSVSTLKIQRTERGDSAVYLCASSLQDRETQYFGPGTRLLVL.

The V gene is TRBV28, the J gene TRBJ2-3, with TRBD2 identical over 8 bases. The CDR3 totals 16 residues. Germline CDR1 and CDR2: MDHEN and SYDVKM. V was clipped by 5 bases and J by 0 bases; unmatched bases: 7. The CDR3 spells CASSPEASGSTDTQYF. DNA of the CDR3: TGTGCCAGCAGTCCAGAGGCTAGCGGGAGCACAGATACGCAGTATTTT.

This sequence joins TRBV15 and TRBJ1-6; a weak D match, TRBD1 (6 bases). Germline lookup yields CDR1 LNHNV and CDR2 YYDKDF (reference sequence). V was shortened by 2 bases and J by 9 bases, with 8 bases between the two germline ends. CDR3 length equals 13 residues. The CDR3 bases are TGTGCCACCAGCAGAAACAGGGTTTCACCCCTCCACTTT. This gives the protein CATSRNRVSPLHF.

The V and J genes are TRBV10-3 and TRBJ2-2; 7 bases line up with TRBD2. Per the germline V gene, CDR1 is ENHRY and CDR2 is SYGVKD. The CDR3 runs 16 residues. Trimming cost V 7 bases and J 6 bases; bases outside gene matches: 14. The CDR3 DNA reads TGTGCCATCACGGATTTGGCGGGAGTACTGGCCGGGGAGCTGTTTTTT. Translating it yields CAITDLAGVLAGELFF.

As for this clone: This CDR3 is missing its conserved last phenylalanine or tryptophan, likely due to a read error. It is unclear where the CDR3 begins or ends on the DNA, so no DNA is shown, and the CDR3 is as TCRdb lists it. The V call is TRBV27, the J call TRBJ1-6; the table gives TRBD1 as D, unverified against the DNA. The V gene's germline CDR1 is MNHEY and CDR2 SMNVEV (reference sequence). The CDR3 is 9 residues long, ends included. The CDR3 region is CASSPGGLS.

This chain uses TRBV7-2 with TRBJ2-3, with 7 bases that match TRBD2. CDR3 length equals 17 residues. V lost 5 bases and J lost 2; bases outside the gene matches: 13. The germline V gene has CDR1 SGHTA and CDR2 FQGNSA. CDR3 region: CASSPSPGLLYTDTQYF. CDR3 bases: TGTGCCAGCAGCCCCAGTCCGGGACTACTTTACACAGATACGCAGTATTTT.

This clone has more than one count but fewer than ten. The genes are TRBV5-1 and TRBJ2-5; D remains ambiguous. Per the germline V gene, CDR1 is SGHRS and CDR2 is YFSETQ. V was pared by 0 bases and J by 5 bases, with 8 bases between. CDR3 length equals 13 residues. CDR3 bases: TGCGCCAGCAGCTTGGCCCCACTGGAGACCCAGTACTTC. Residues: CASSLAPLETQYF. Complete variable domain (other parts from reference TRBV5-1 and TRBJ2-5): KAGVTQTPRYLIKTRGQQVTLSCSPISGHRSVSWYQQTPGQGLQFLFEYFSETQRNKGNFPGRFSGRQFSNSRSEMNVSTLELGDSALYLCASSLAPLETQYFGPGTRLLVL.

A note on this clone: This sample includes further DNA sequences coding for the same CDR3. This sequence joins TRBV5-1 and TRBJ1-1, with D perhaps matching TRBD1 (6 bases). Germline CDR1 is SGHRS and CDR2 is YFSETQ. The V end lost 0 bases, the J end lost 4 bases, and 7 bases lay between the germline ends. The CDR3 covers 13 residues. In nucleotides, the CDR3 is TGCGCCAGCAGCTTGGTGGGGGCCACTGAAGCTTTCTTT. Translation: CASSLVGATEAFF.

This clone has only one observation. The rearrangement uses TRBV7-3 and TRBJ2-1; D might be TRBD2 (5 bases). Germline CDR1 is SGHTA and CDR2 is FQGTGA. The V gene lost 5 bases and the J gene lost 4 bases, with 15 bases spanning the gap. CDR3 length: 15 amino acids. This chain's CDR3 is CASSSSATSYNEQFF. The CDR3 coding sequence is TGTGCCAGCAGCAGCAGCGCCACTAGTTACAATGAGCAGTTCTTC.

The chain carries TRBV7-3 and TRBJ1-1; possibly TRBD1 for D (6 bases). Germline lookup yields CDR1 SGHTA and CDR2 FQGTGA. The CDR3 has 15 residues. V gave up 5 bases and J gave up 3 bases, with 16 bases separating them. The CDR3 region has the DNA TGTGCCAGCAGCCAACAGGGTCGGGCGGACACTGAAGCTTTCTTT. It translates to CASSQQGRADTEAFF.

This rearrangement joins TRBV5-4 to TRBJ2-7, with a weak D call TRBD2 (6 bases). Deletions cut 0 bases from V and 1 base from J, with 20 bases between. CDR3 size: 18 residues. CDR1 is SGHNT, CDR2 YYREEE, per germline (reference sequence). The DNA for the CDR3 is TGTGCCAGCAGCTTGGCCTCCTCACTAGCCAAATCGTCCTACGAGCAGTACTTC. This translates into CASSLASSLAKSSYEQYF.

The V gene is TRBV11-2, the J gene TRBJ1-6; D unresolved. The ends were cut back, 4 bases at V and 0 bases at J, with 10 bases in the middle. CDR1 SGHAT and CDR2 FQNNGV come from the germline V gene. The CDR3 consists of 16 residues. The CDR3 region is CASSSSGRSYNSPLHF. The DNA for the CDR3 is TGTGCCAGCAGCTCGAGCGGGCGCTCCTATAATTCACCCCTCCACTTT.

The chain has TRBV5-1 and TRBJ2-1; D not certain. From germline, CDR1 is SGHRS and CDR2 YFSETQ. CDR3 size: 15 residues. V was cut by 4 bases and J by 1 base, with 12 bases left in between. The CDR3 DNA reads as TGCGCCAGCAGCGCCCGGAGTGAATCCTACAATGAGCAGTTCTTC. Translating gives CASSARSESYNEQFF.